This TCR beta chain was recovered during a study of control samples from healthy donors and cancer patients. V dropped 8 bases and J dropped 8; count of bases not matched to a gene: 8. There are 14 residues in the CDR3. Germline V gene lookup returns CDR1 SEHNR and CDR2 FQNEAQ (reference sequence). Here immunoSEQ multiplex PCR was the method, and the copy in TCRdb shows in-frame clones only, minus some. The repertoire has 120,000 or so clones, 80% to 95% of them found once; the top ten carry around 2.5%. Sequencing was carried out using blood. The sequence derives from a man aged 18 to 29 in good health. The chain recombines TRBV7-9 with TRBJ2-1; 11 nucleotides agree with TRBD2. The CDR3 sequence is CASVLAGGPHEQFF. Written as DNA, the CDR3 is TGTGCCAGCGTATTAGCGGGAGGGCCGCATGAGCAGTTCTTC.